This TCR beta chain was captured in a study of blood T cell repertoires in COVID-19. V gave up 3 bases and J gave up 8 bases, with 10 bases separating them. This CDR3 contains 12 residues. Germline lookup yields CDR1 MDHEN and CDR2 SYDVKM. Sequencing used immunoSEQ multiplex PCR; TCRdb keeps in-frame clones, though not all of them. The sample contains roughly 160,000 clones, 80% to 90% of which appear only once. This chain uses TRBV28 with TRBJ1-2; TRBD1 is a possible D gene (5 bases). The receptor was derived from a woman aged 70 to 79 with COVID-19, enrolled during active disease. The sequenced material came from peripheral blood. CDR3 protein: CASSLPPGGYTF. Written as DNA, the CDR3 is TGTGCCAGCAGTTTGCCCCCAGGGGGCTACACCTTC.